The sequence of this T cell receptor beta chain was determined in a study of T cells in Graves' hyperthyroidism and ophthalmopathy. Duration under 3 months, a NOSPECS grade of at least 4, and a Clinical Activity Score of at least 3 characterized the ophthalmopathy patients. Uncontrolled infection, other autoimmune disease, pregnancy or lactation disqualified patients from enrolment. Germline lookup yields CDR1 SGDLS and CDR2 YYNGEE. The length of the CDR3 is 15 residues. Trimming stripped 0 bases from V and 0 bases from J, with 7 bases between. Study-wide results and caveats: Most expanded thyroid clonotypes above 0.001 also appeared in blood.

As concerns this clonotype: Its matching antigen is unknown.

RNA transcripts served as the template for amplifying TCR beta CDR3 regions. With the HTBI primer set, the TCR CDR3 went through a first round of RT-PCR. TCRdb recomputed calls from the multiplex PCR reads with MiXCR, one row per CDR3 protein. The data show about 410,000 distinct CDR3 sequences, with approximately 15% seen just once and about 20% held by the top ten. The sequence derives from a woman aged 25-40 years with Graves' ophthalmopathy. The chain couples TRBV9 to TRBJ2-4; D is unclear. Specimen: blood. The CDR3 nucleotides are TGTGCCAGCAGCGTAGGTTCCCTAGCCAAAAACATTCAGTACTTC. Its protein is CASSVGSLAKNIQYF.